These 21 T cell receptor beta chains originate from one sample sequenced in a study of cytomegalovirus exposure and HLA in healthy donors. It was with 60 Vbeta and 13 Jbeta primers that the PCR ran. Clones were sequenced by immunoSEQ multiplex PCR, and TCRdb holds only the in-frame ones, with some missing. The profile covers roughly 100,000 clones, with about 70% appearing a single time and roughly 3.2% taken by the ten largest. The sequenced sample consisted of PBMCs. These receptors all come from a man between 25 and 39 years old in good health and CMV-seronegative.

The chain is built from TRBV10-3 and TRBJ2-7; 11 bases are shared with TRBD1. This CDR3 comprises 14 residues. The ends lost 5 bases at V and 5 bases at J; junction bases unmatched: 5. Germline-derived CDR1 and CDR2 are ENHRY and SYGVKD. The CDR3 region is CAISPGQGDHEQYF. The CDR3 DNA reads TGTGCCATCAGTCCGGGACAGGGGGACCACGAGCAGTACTTC.

The rearrangement joins TRBV6-5 to TRBJ2-1; possibly TRBD1 for D (5 bases). Trimming cost V 5 bases and J 6 bases, with 11 bases left between them. Germline lookup yields CDR1 MNHEY and CDR2 SVGAGI. CDR3 length: 13 residues. The CDR3 region has the DNA TGTGCCAGCAGTCGTAAGGGGCCCAATGAGCAGTTCTTC. This gives the protein CASSRKGPNEQFF.

This chain links TRBV28 with TRBJ1-1, with D perhaps matching TRBD1 (5 bases). Germline V CDR1 and CDR2: MDHEN, SYDVKM. V dropped 3 bases and J dropped 5 bases, with 13 bases sitting between them. CDR3 length: 14 residues. The CDR3 reads CASSLTGGLTEAFF. The CDR3 coding sequence is TGTGCCAGCAGTTTGACGGGGGGACTTACTGAAGCTTTCTTT. Full variable domain (missing parts from reference TRBV28 and TRBJ1-1): DVKVTQSSRYLVKRTGEKVFLECVQDMDHENMFWYRQDPGLGLRLIYFSYDVKMKEKGDIPEGYSVSREKKERFSLILESASTNQTSMYLCASSLTGGLTEAFFGQGTRLTVV.

CDR3 nucleotides: TGTGCCAGCAGTCCACGGGACTCAAAGAACACTGAAGCTTTCTTT. Protein sequence: CASSPRDSKNTEAFF. The chain couples TRBV6-1 to TRBJ1-1; the D gene is possibly TRBD1 (5 bases). Trimming left V 5 bases short and J 1 base short, with 14 bases between. Per the germline V gene, CDR1 is MNHNS and CDR2 is SASEGT. This CDR3 is 15 amino acids long.

The V gene is TRBV5-6, the J gene TRBJ1-2; D is unresolved. The CDR3 runs to 13 residues. CDR1 and CDR2 from the germline V gene are SGHDT and YYEEEE. V was clipped by 3 bases and J by 7 bases, with 13 bases between them. The CDR3 sequence: CASSSLRNSGYTF. DNA for the CDR3: TGTGCCAGCAGCTCGCTACGTAATAGTGGCTACACCTTC.

The chain carries TRBV5-4 and TRBJ2-6, with 14 positions matching TRBD2. Per the germline V gene, CDR1 is SGHNT and CDR2 is YYREEE (reference sequence). The CDR3 has 20 amino acids. Trimming took 5 bases from V and 4 from J; bases not matched to a gene: 14. The CDR3 sequence: CASSTRLAGGPMYGANVLTF. The CDR3 bases are TGTGCCAGCAGTACCCGACTAGCGGGAGGGCCAATGTACGGGGCCAACGTCCTGACTTTC.

The J gene is TRBJ1-1, the V gene TRBV15; TRBD1 might be the D (5 bases). Germline CDR1 is LNHNV and CDR2 is YYDKDF (reference sequence). The length of the CDR3 is 13 residues. V was pared by 0 bases and J by 11 bases, with 13 bases between. The CDR3 protein is CATSRDGGLRAFF. The CDR3 nucleotides are TGTGCCACCAGCAGAGATGGGGGGTTGCGGGCTTTCTTT.

A remark on this clone: This specimen includes other DNA sequences encoding the same CDR3. V gene TRBV4-2 combines with J gene TRBJ2-3; 11 bases agree with TRBD2. V trimming: 0 bases; J trimming: 6 bases; junction bases outside the gene matches: 5. CDR3 length: 16 amino acids. The germline gives CDR1 LGHNA, CDR2 YNFKEQ. CDR3 nucleotide sequence: TGTGCCAGCAGCCAAGAGGGGAGGACTAGCGGGGATACGCAGTATTTT. Protein: CASSQEGRTSGDTQYF.

This chain connects TRBV7-2 to TRBJ2-3; tentatively, D is TRBD2 (5 bases). Germline loops: CDR1 SGHTA, CDR2 FQGNSA. There are 17 residues in the CDR3. V was pared by 4 bases and J by 1 base, with 18 bases between. The CDR3 is CASSSPVAGIGTDTQYF. As DNA, the CDR3 is TGTGCCAGCAGCTCCCCCGTGGCGGGTATTGGCACAGATACGCAGTATTTT.

The chain recombines TRBV5-6 with TRBJ2-2; TRBD1 aligns across 7 bases. The CDR3 length is 15 residues. Per germline, CDR1 SGHDT and CDR2 YYEEEE. Losses at the gene ends were 0 bases for V and 6 bases for J; bases not matched to a gene: 5. The CDR3 sequence: CASSLVGGFSGELFF. The CDR3 bases are TGTGCCAGCAGCTTGGTAGGGGGCTTCTCCGGGGAGCTGTTTTTT. Complete variable domain (other parts from reference TRBV5-6 and TRBJ2-2): DAGVTQSPTHLIKTRGQQVTLRCSPKSGHDTVSWYQQALGQGPQFIFQYYEEEERQRGNFPDRFSGHQFPNYSSELNVNALLLGDSALYLCASSLVGGFSGELFFGEGSRLTVL.

This chain links TRBV7-9 with TRBJ2-7; D is undetermined. The CDR3 loop spans 14 amino acids. Trimming stripped 6 bases from V and 2 bases from J, with 14 bases between. Germline CDR1 reads SEHNR; CDR2 reads FQNEAQ (reference sequence). In DNA, the CDR3 is TGTGCCAGCAGTCATATTGACACCCCCTACGAGCAGTACTTC. It yields the protein CASSHIDTPYEQYF.

The chain joins TRBV15 to TRBJ2-2; D is undetermined. Looked up from germline, CDR1 is LNHNV and CDR2 is YYDKDF (reference sequence). Trimming took off 3 bases at V and 6 bases at J, with 17 bases between the two ends. The CDR3 is 16 residues long. CDR3: CATSRHLGGQAGELFF. The CDR3 bases are TGTGCCACCAGCAGGCACCTGGGTGGGCAAGCCGGGGAGCTGTTTTTT. Together with reference TRBV15 and TRBJ2-2, the CDR3 gives the full variable domain: DAMVIQNPRYQVTQFGKPVTLSCSQTLNHNVMYWYQQKSSQAPKLLFHYYDKDFNNEADTPDNFQSRRPNTSFCFLDIRSPGLGDTAMYLCATSRHLGGQAGELFFGEGSRLTVL.

The chain has TRBV28 and TRBJ1-5; possibly TRBD1 for D (5 bases). Trimming took off 5 bases at V and 6 bases at J, with 17 bases between the two ends. There are 15 residues in the CDR3. The germline V gene has CDR1 MDHEN and CDR2 SYDVKM. The CDR3 DNA sequence: TGTGCCAGCAGTCCTCTTGGGGCTAGAGGTCAGCCCCAGCATTTT. Encoded protein: CASSPLGARGQPQHF.

The rearrangement uses TRBV21-1 and TRBJ1-3; the table's D call, TRBD1, has no DNA check behind it. TRBV21-1 is a documented pseudogene. This CDR3 region has 16 residues. Written as DNA, the CDR3 is TGTGCCAGCAGCAAAGTAGGGCGACAGCCTGGAAACACCATATATTTT. It yields the protein CASSKVGRQPGNTIYF.

The V call is TRBV10-3, the J call TRBJ2-7; 7 nucleotides align to TRBD1. Losses at the gene ends were 2 bases for V and 5 bases for J; bases not matched to a gene: 9. This CDR3 has 15 amino acids. Germline CDR1 ENHRY, CDR2 SYGVKD. In DNA, the CDR3 is TGTGCCATCAGTGAGGAGCGGACAGGTCTACACGAGCAGTACTTC. Translation: CAISEERTGLHEQYF.

The chain has TRBV28 and TRBJ1-5; the match to TRBD1 covers 7 bases. The CDR3 sequence is 12 residues long. From germline, CDR1 is MDHEN and CDR2 SYDVKM. After removal of 6 bases from V and 8 bases from J, the junction contained 4 bases not matched to a gene. As DNA, the CDR3 is TGTGCCAGCAGGAACAGGGGCGAGCCCCAGCATTTT. Protein sequence: CASRNRGEPQHF.

The DNA of the CDR3 is TGTGCCAGCAGCCCTAGCACAGATACGCAGTATTTT. Translation gives CASSPSTDTQYF. The V and J genes are TRBV6-5 and TRBJ2-3, with D hard to call. The ends were cut back, 6 bases at V and 0 bases at J, with 4 bases in the middle. The CDR3 extends over 12 amino acids. The germline gives CDR1 MNHEY, CDR2 SVGAGI.

The chain has TRBV7-9 and TRBJ2-6, with D possibly being TRBD1 (5 bases). The CDR3 spans 17 residues. The germline V gene encodes CDR1 SEHNR and CDR2 FQNEAQ (reference sequence). Trimming removed 4 bases from V and 0 bases from J, with 13 bases in between. CDR3 amino acids: CASSSPGYYSGANVLTF. In DNA, the CDR3 is TGTGCCAGCAGCTCTCCAGGGTATTACTCTGGGGCCAACGTCCTGACTTTC. Full variable domain (remainder filled in from reference TRBV7-9 and TRBJ2-6): DTGVSQNPRHKITKRGQNVTFRCDPISEHNRLYWYRQTLGQGPEFLTYFQNEAQLEKSRLLSDRFSAERPKGSFSTLEIQRTEQGDSAMYLCASSSPGYYSGANVLTFGAGSRLTVL.

This clone was observed a few times. This chain links TRBV7-3 with TRBJ2-2, with 15 bases that match TRBD2. The germline V gene has CDR1 SGHTA and CDR2 FQGTGA. V lost 4 bases and J lost 0; bases outside the gene matches: 6. The CDR3 contains 19 residues. The CDR3 protein is CASSSPGLAGGTNTGELFF. The CDR3 region has the DNA TGTGCCAGCAGCTCCCCGGGACTAGCGGGGGGCACGAACACCGGGGAGCTGTTTTTT.

V usage is TRBV15 and J usage is TRBJ2-3, with TRBD2 matching 8 bases. The CDR3 covers 15 residues. J gave up 6 bases and V 0 bases, and 5 bases lay outside the gene matches. Per germline, CDR1 LNHNV and CDR2 YYDKDF (reference sequence). CDR3 protein: CATSRDGGGRDTQYF. CDR3 nucleotides: TGTGCCACCAGCAGAGATGGAGGCGGGAGGGATACGCAGTATTTT.

To note about this clone: The junction departs from the called germline gene at one end, perhaps through a read error. This chain uses TRBV7-9 with TRBJ2-7, with TRBD2 identical over 10 bases. CDR3 length: 16 residues. Per the germline V gene, CDR1 is SEHNR and CDR2 is FQNEAQ (reference sequence). CDR3 loop: CSSSFLGTSDSYEQYF. The CDR3 DNA sequence: TGTTCCAGCAGCTTCTTAGGGACTAGCGACTCCTACGAGCAGTACTTC.